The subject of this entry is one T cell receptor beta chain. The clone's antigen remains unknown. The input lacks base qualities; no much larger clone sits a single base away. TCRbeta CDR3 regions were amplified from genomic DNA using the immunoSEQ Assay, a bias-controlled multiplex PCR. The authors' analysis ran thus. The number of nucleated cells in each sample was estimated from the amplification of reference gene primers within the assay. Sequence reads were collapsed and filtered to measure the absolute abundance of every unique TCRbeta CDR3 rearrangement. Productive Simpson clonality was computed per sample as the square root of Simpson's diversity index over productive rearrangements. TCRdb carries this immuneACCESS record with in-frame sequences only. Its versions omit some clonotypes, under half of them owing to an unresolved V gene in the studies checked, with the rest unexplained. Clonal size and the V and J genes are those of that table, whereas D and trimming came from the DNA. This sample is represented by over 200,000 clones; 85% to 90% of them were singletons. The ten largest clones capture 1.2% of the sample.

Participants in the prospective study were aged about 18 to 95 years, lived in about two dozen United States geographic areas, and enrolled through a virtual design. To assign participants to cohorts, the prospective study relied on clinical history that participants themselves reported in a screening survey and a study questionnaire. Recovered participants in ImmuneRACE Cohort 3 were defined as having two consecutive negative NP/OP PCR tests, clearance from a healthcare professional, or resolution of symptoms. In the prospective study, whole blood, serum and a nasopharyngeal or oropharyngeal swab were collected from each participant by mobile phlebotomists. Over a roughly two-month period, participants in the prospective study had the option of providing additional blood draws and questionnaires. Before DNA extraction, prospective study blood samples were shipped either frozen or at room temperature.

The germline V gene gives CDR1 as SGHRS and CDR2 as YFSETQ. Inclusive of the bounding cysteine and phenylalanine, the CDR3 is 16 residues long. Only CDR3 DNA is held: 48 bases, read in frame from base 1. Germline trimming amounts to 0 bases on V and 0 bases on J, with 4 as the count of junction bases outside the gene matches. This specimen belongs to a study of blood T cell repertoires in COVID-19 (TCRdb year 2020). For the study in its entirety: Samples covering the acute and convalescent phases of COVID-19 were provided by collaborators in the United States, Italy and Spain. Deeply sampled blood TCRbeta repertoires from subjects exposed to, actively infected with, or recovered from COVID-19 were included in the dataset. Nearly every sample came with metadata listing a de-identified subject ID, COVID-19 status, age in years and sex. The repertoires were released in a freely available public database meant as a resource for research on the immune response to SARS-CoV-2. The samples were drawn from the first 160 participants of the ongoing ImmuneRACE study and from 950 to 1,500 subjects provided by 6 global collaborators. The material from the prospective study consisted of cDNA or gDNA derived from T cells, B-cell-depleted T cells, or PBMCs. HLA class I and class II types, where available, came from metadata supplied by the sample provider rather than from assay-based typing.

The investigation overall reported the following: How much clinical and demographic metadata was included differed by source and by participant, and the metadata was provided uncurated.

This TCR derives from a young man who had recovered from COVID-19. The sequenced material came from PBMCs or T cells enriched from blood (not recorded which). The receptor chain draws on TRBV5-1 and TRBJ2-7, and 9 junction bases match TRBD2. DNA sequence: TGCGCCAGCAGCTTGGTAGCGGGAGTTAACTCCTACGAGCAGTACTTC. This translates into CASSLVAGVNSYEQYF.